This T cell receptor (beta chain) derives from a study of cytomegalovirus exposure and HLA in healthy donors. Study-level results: Under in vitro conditions, a few CMV-associated chains were confirmed as specific for CMV antigens. Cytomegalovirus status was reportedly diagnosed by the classifier with high sensitivity and specificity. Rarity held for most TCR sequences, but there were some public TCRs that occurred in many donors.

Germline CDR1 and CDR2: SGHDT and YYEEEE. The CDR3 runs to 16 residues. Trimming took 3 bases from V and 5 from J; bases not matched to a gene: 11. For this clone: What it recognizes is unknown.

Vbeta (60) and Jbeta (13) primers were used in the PCR. Only in-frame clones appear in the TCRdb table, and some are missing; sequencing was by immunoSEQ multiplex PCR. The sample table sets out over 100,000 clones. The sequence was obtained from a man aged 40-49 years in good health and CMV-seropositive. The chain combines TRBV5-6 with TRBJ2-3; 8 bases line up with TRBD2. The sample consisted of PBMCs. CDR3 residues: CASSWKTSGRIDTQYF. The DNA for the CDR3 is TGTGCCAGCAGCTGGAAGACCAGCGGGAGAATAGATACGCAGTATTTT.